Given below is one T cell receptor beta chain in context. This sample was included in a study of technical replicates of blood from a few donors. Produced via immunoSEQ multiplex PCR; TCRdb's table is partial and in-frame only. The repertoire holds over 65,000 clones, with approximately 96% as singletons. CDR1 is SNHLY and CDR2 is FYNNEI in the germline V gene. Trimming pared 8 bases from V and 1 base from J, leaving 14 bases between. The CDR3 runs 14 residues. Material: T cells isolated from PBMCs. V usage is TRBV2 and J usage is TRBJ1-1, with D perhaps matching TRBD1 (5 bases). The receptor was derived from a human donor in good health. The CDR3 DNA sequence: TGTGCCAGCGGACCGACAGCCGGGAACACTGAAGCTTTCTTT. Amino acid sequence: CASGPTAGNTEAFF.